This TCR beta chain stems from a study of human T cells and chemical hapten exposure. Study-level information: Subjects had 2% DPC placed on around 2 cm by around 2 cm of upper inner arm skin for sensitization. Small volume differences among pooled libraries mainly caused per-sample TCR yield variation. Study findings and constraints: Clustering by CDR3 similarity yielded significantly more large clusters from expanded TCRs than controls.

Details on this clonotype: What it binds is not known.

In germline, CDR1 is SGHTA, CDR2 FQGNSA. This CDR3 comprises 15 residues. The J segment lost 3 bases and the V segment lost 6 bases, leaving 8 bases of the junction unmatched. Attachment of unique molecular identifiers to individual cDNA molecules was performed in the library. TCRdb re-derived calls from the RACE reads in MiXCR, one entry per CDR3 protein. The table records about 250,000 distinct CDR3 sequences, just under 8% of them present only once. Time point meaning: pre-sensitization, week 0. Treatment here: therapeutic diphenylcyclopropenone sensitization with weekly scalp DPC. The origin of this receptor is a man aged 18 to 30 with alopecia areata. Some clones in this sample may be carry-over from other donors' samples. The sample here was whole blood, taken in connection with sensitization to the hapten diphenylcyclopropenone (DPC). V is TRBV7-2 and J is TRBJ2-1; 7 nucleotides line up with TRBD2. In DNA form, the CDR3 reads TGTGCCAGCAGGTCCGGGACTATATTCTACAATGAGCAGTTCTTC. Translating it yields CASRSGTIFYNEQFF.